These T cell receptor beta chains were read from a single sample in a study of T-cell memory formation after mild COVID-19. TCRdb used MiXCR to reprocess the 5' RACE reads, holding one entry per CDR3 protein. Of 210,000 or so distinct CDR3 sequences listed, 10% were seen once; the top ten hold 2.5% to 3.5%. Material: PBMCs or a T cell subset sorted from them (not recorded which). These receptor sequences come from a man in his late teens or twenties who had mild COVID-19 (a few samples of this study predate the infection). Cell type and time point are not known. Each CDR3 is given with its conserved first and last residue. Each record gives: J gene, clone size, V gene, D gene, CDR3 protein, CDR3 DNA. A D gene is named only where the DNA matches it firmly. Where a row states a size, it is once, few, many or the class of an expanded clone; other rows omit it.

>TRBJ2-3|few|TRBV5-4|TRBD1
CASSLRQGETDTQYF
TGTGCCAGCAGCTTGAGACAGGGGGAGACAGATACGCAGTATTTT
>TRBJ2-1|-|TRBV12-3/TRBV12-4|-
CASLLGAGNEQFF
TGTGCCAGCCTCCTCGGGGCCGGCAATGAGCAGTTCTTC
>TRBJ2-5|once|TRBV9|TRBD2
CASSVVGLGALETQYF
TGTGCCAGCAGCGTAGTCGGACTAGGGGCTCTAGAGACCCAGTACTTC
>TRBJ1-1|-|TRBV6-5|-
CASSYSRQGKAEAFF
TGTGCCAGCAGTTACTCGCGTCAGGGGAAGGCTGAAGCTTTCTTT
>TRBJ2-5|-|TRBV9|-
CASSVAGLARGETQYF
TGTGCCAGCAGCGTAGCAGGGCTAGCGAGAGGAGAGACCCAGTACTTC
>TRBJ1-2|-|TRBV10-3|-
CAIGEGYGYTF
TGTGCCATCGGCGAGGGCTATGGCTACACCTTC
>TRBJ2-6|many|TRBV7-3|-
CASSPVGVLGSGANVLTF
TGTGCCAGCAGCCCAGTTGGCGTCCTAGGCTCTGGGGCCAACGTCCTGACTTTC
>TRBJ2-3|-|TRBV9|-
CASSVATWDTQYF
TGTGCCAGCAGCGTAGCAACCTGGGATACGCAGTATTTT
>TRBJ2-7|-|TRBV6-2/TRBV6-3|-
CASSYSGYSYEQYF
TGTGCCAGCAGTTACTCCGGATACTCCTACGAGCAGTACTTC
>TRBJ2-3|-|TRBV2|-
CASSLTTPGDTQYF
TGTGCCAGCAGCCTGACGACCCCAGGAGATACGCAGTATTTT
>TRBJ1-3|-|TRBV5-6|-
CASSLVGRHSGNTIYF
TGTGCCAGCAGCTTGGTTGGACGACACTCTGGAAACACCATATATTTT
>TRBJ1-1|few|TRBV29-1|-
CSAETTEAFF
TGCAGCGCGGAGACAACTGAAGCTTTCTTT
>TRBJ1-2|few|TRBV10-2|TRBD1
CASRDTGGGGYTF
TGCGCCAGCAGGGACACGGGAGGGGGCGGCTACACCTTC
>TRBJ2-1|many|TRBV11-3|-
CASSSGGGPYNEQFF
TGTGCCAGCAGCTCGGGGGGCGGCCCTTACAATGAGCAGTTCTTC
>TRBJ2-1|few|TRBV4-1|-
CASSQARSRGPSNEQFF
TGCGCCAGCAGCCAAGCACGGTCACGGGGACCTAGCAATGAGCAGTTCTTC
>TRBJ1-5|few|TRBV5-1|-
CASSPQGGPYSNQPQHF
TGCGCCAGCAGTCCCCAAGGCGGACCTTATAGCAATCAGCCCCAGCATTTT
>TRBJ2-7|-|TRBV5-1|-
CASSLGTLKNYEQYF
TGCGCCAGCAGCTTGGGGACGTTGAAAAACTACGAGCAGTACTTC
>TRBJ2-1|-|TRBV20-1|-
CSARPFEGGRNEQFF
TGCAGTGCTAGGCCCTTCGAGGGGGGGAGGAATGAGCAGTTCTTC
>TRBJ1-5|-|TRBV4-1|-
CASSQANMGLSNQPQHF
TGCGCCAGCAGCCAAGCAAACATGGGTCTGAGCAATCAGCCCCAGCATTTT
>TRBJ1-5|-|TRBV28|TRBD1
CASSLQELKGARNQPQHF
TGTGCCAGCAGTTTACAAGAATTAAAGGGGGCCCGCAATCAGCCCCAGCATTTT
>TRBJ2-3|-|TRBV12-3/TRBV12-4|-
CASSLDITDTQYF
TGTGCCAGCAGTTTAGATATCACAGATACGCAGTATTTT
>TRBJ1-2|few|TRBV7-2|-
CASSLEVAGPYGYTF
TGTGCCAGCAGCTTAGAGGTGGCGGGACCCTATGGCTACACCTTC